The next 31 T cell receptor beta chains were all read from a single sample in a study of shared clonotypes between healthy human individuals. The repertoire was sequenced with immunoSEQ multiplex PCR; TCRdb's copy has only in-frame clones and lacks some. The sample has around 2.5 million clones; approximately 93% are singletons. The source material was naive CD4+ T cells from PBMCs. Specified subset: CD45RA+ positively selected. These receptors were taken from a man younger than 35 in good health. Some clones in this sample may be carry-over from other donors' samples.

A single count supports this clone. V and J are TRBV9 and TRBJ2-3; D ambiguous. Trimming took 5 bases from V and 1 from J, leaving 8 bases between them. The CDR3 extends over 13 amino acids. Germline values: CDR1 SGDLS, CDR2 YYNGEE. This CDR3 reads CASSISGTDTQYF. The CDR3 DNA sequence: TGTGCCAGCAGTATATCGGGCACAGATACGCAGTATTTT. Full variable domain (rest looked up from reference TRBV9 and TRBJ2-3): DSGVTQTPKHLITATGQRVTLRCSPRSGDLSVYWYQQSLDQGLQFLIQYYNGEERAKGNILERFSAQQFPDLHSELNLSSLELGDSALYFCASSISGTDTQYFGPGTRLTVL.

With regard to this clone: This sample includes further DNA sequences coding for the same CDR3. The chain couples TRBV10-3 to TRBJ2-3; D unresolved. The CDR3 is 14 residues long. V lost 0 bases to trimming and J lost 0 bases, with 4 bases between them. The germline gives CDR1 ENHRY, CDR2 SYGVKD. CDR3 DNA sequence: TGTGCCATCAGTGAGTCGATAAGCACAGATACGCAGTATTTT. It yields the protein CAISESISTDTQYF.

This clone was seen only a few times. Within the sample, other DNA sequences also encode this same CDR3. V gene TRBV7-2 combines with J gene TRBJ1-1, with 9 bases matching TRBD1. The V segment lost 3 bases and the J segment 1 base; nucleotides outside the gene matches: 3. Germline CDR1 and CDR2: SGHTA and FQGNSA. The CDR3 covers 15 residues. The CDR3 DNA sequence: TGTGCCAGCAGCTTCCTGGGACAGGGGAACACTGAAGCTTTCTTT. Translating gives CASSFLGQGNTEAFF.

V usage is TRBV12-1 and J usage is TRBJ2-7; TRBD2, the D gene given by the table, was not confirmed from the DNA. TRBV12-1 is classified as a pseudogene. The CDR3 length is 19 residues. The CDR3 region is CASSIFRLAGSPPSYEQYF. CDR3 sequence (DNA): TGTGCCAGCAGCATATTTCGTCTAGCGGGGTCCCCTCCCTCCTACGAGCAGTACTTC.

J is TRBJ2-7 and V is TRBV5-4; a weak D match, TRBD1 (5 bases). V lost 4 bases and J lost 5, with 10 bases in between. Germline loops: CDR1 SGHNT, CDR2 YYREEE (reference sequence). This CDR3 is built from 12 residues. CDR3 in amino acids: CASSQGVDEQYF. For the CDR3, the DNA is TGTGCCAGCAGCCAAGGGGTGGACGAGCAGTACTTC.

V is TRBV5-4 and J is TRBJ2-1; TRBD1 matches at 9 bases. The V segment lost 0 bases and the J segment 5 bases; nucleotides outside the gene matches: 3. The V gene's germline CDR1 is SGHNT and CDR2 YYREEE (reference sequence). This CDR3 has 15 residues. The CDR3 spells CASSLDGQGHNEQFF. CDR3 nucleotide sequence: TGTGCCAGCAGCTTGGACGGACAGGGGCACAATGAGCAGTTCTTC.

This chain links TRBV6-5 with TRBJ2-5, with D possibly TRBD2 on 7 matching bases. TRBJ2-7 matches the DNA end more closely, so the J call is doubtful. Germline lookup yields CDR1 MNHEY and CDR2 SVGAGI. The CDR3 extends over 15 amino acids. The CDR3 nucleotides read TGTGCCAGCAGAAGTAGGGGGAGGGCCCCCTACGAGCAGTACTTC. Translation: CASRSRGRAPYEQYF.

The V gene is TRBV27, the J gene TRBJ1-2; possibly TRBD1 for D (6 bases). The CDR3 runs to 19 residues. The V end was cut by 4 bases, the J end by 3 bases, with 27 bases between. Looked up from germline, CDR1 is MNHEY and CDR2 is SMNVEV (reference sequence). The CDR3 loop reads CASSSIQGGRSSPYYGYTF. DNA for the CDR3: TGTGCCAGCAGTTCCATCCAAGGGGGACGCTCGTCCCCCTACTATGGCTACACCTTC.

The chain joins TRBV10-1 to TRBJ1-5; D is undetermined. Germline V CDR1 and CDR2: WNHNN, SYGVQD (reference sequence). The CDR3 consists of 18 residues. Trimming cost V 8 bases and J 0 bases, with 23 bases left between them. The DNA of the CDR3 is TGCGCCAGCCCCCTGGTGGCCCGAGAAACTTATAGCAATCAGCCCCAGCATTTT. This translates into CASPLVARETYSNQPQHF.

This clone appeared once. The chain carries TRBV7-2 and TRBJ2-7; D not certain. Trimming removed 5 bases at V and 2 bases at J, with 16 bases between. The germline gives CDR1 SGHTA, CDR2 FQGNSA. The CDR3 length is 15 residues. In nucleotides, the CDR3 is TGTGCCAGCAGCCTGGTCCCCCATCCCACCTACGAGCAGTACTTC. Encoded protein: CASSLVPHPTYEQYF.

V is TRBV18 and J is TRBJ1-1, with D tentatively TRBD1 (5 bases). CDR3 size: 13 residues. Germline CDR1 KGHSH, CDR2 LQKENI. V shed 3 bases and J shed 6 bases, with 11 bases lying between them. The chain's CDR3 is CASSPGGVPEAFF. In nucleotides, the CDR3 is TGTGCCAGCTCACCCGGGGGTGTCCCTGAAGCTTTCTTT.

The V call is TRBV2, the J call TRBJ1-2; perhaps TRBD1 as D (5 bases). This CDR3 is 14 amino acids long. CDR1 SNHLY and CDR2 FYNNEI come from the germline V gene. Trimming took off 8 bases at V and 1 base at J, with 14 bases between the two ends. This CDR3 reads CASLLQEFNYGYTF. For the CDR3, the DNA is TGTGCCAGCCTCTTACAGGAGTTTAACTATGGCTACACCTTC.

This clone was seen only a few times. In DNA, the CDR3 is TGTGCCAGCAGCGTAAATGTGTTGAACACTGAAGCTTTCTTT. This gives the protein CASSVNVLNTEAFF. The J gene is TRBJ1-1, the V gene TRBV9; D gene ambiguous. V was shortened by 1 base and J by 0 bases, with 7 bases between the two germline ends. Germline CDR1 and CDR2: SGDLS and YYNGEE. The CDR3 is 14 amino acids.

The chain recombines TRBV4-3 with TRBJ2-7, with 8 bases that match TRBD2. The CDR3 extends over 19 amino acids. Trimming at V came to 4 bases and at J to 1 base, leaving 18 bases not matched to a gene. From germline, CDR1 is LGHNA and CDR2 YSLEER. CDR3 amino acids: CASSLDGGGGRPGSYEQYF. The CDR3 DNA is TGCGCCAGCAGCCTCGATGGTGGGGGCGGGAGGCCGGGGTCCTACGAGCAGTACTTC.

This sequence joins TRBV27 and TRBJ2-3; weak D call: TRBD2 (6 bases). The CDR3 covers 15 residues. Trimming removed 4 bases at V and 2 bases at J, with 13 bases between. Germline values: CDR1 MNHEY, CDR2 SMNVEV (reference sequence). For the CDR3, the DNA is TGTGCCAGCAGTTCGAGCGGGCTGCCCACAGATACGCAGTATTTT. Amino acids: CASSSSGLPTDTQYF.

The J gene is TRBJ1-3, the V gene TRBV6-5, with D possibly TRBD1 on 5 matching bases. V dropped 6 bases and J dropped 0 bases, with 9 bases sitting between them. This CDR3 has 14 amino acids. The germline V gene encodes CDR1 MNHEY and CDR2 SVGAGI. The CDR3 nucleotides are TGTGCCAGCAGCCGAGGGACCTCTGGAAACACCATATATTTT. Protein: CASSRGTSGNTIYF.

This clone was observed a single time. J is TRBJ2-2 and V is TRBV5-1; D is unresolved. Germline CDR1 SGHRS, CDR2 YFSETQ. Trimming removed 4 bases from V and 6 bases from J, with 13 bases in between. The CDR3 runs to 14 residues. The CDR3 nucleotides are TGCGCCAGCAGCCTAGGGCCACGGGCCGGGGAGCTGTTTTTT. Amino acid sequence: CASSLGPRAGELFF. Full variable domain (rest looked up from reference TRBV5-1 and TRBJ2-2): KAGVTQTPRYLIKTRGQQVTLSCSPISGHRSVSWYQQTPGQGLQFLFEYFSETQRNKGNFPGRFSGRQFSNSRSEMNVSTLELGDSALYLCASSLGPRAGELFFGEGSRLTVL.

In its sample, this clone was seen a few times. The chain employs TRBV4-1 and TRBJ2-7; no firm D call. The V and J ends lost 4 bases and 6 bases respectively, with 13 bases between them. This CDR3 has 13 amino acids. The germline CDR1 and CDR2 sequences are MGHRA and YSYEKL. DNA for the CDR3: TGCGCCAGCAGCCCTCCACTATCATTCGAGCAGTACTTC. As protein: CASSPPLSFEQYF.

The V call is TRBV2, the J call TRBJ2-1; 11 bases agree with TRBD2. This CDR3 has 15 residues. With 6 bases clipped from V and 3 bases from J, the junction kept 4 bases outside the gene matches. The germline V gene encodes CDR1 SNHLY and CDR2 FYNNEI. The CDR3 reads CASRETSGIYNEQFF. For the CDR3, the DNA is TGTGCCAGCAGAGAGACTAGCGGGATCTACAATGAGCAGTTCTTC.

This chain links TRBV15 with TRBJ1-2, with D possibly matching TRBD1 (6 bases). Trimming removed 3 bases from V and 0 bases from J, with 14 bases in between. Germline V gene data show CDR1 as LNHNV and CDR2 as YYDKDF (reference sequence). This CDR3 has 16 amino acids. CDR3 region: CATSRPGTTANYGYTF. The CDR3 region has the DNA TGTGCCACCAGCAGGCCGGGGACAACGGCTAACTATGGCTACACCTTC.

This clone was found once. V usage is TRBV5-1 and J usage is TRBJ2-5, with D possibly TRBD1 on 7 matching bases. There are 14 residues in the CDR3. Between the trimmed V and J ends, which lost 6 bases and 5 bases, there was a span of 17 bases. Germline assignment: CDR1 SGHRS and CDR2 YFSETQ. DNA of the CDR3: TGCGCCAGCACCGGGACCGCAGGGGGGGAGACCCAGTACTTC. Protein: CASTGTAGGETQYF. The whole variable domain, filled in from reference TRBV5-1 and TRBJ2-5, reads KAGVTQTPRYLIKTRGQQVTLSCSPISGHRSVSWYQQTPGQGLQFLFEYFSETQRNKGNFPGRFSGRQFSNSRSEMNVSTLELGDSALYLCASTGTAGGETQYFGPGTRLLVL.

This rearrangement joins TRBV7-2 to TRBJ2-3; 16 bases map to TRBD2. Unmatched junction bases numbered 3, after V lost 5 bases and J lost 1 base. Looked up from germline, CDR1 is SGHTA and CDR2 is FQGNSA. The CDR3 has 17 amino acids. CDR3 sequence: CASSRGLAGGRTDTQYF. Here the CDR3 DNA reads TGTGCCAGCAGCCGGGGACTAGCGGGAGGGCGCACAGATACGCAGTATTTT.

This chain uses TRBV25-1 with TRBJ1-4, with 8 positions matching TRBD1. J was trimmed by 5 bases and V by 5 bases; bases with no gene match: 10. The CDR3 is made up of 16 amino acids. CDR1 and CDR2 from the germline V gene are MGHDK and SYGVNS. The chain's CDR3 is CASSSGRTGRNEKLFF. For the CDR3, the DNA is TGTGCCAGCAGTTCAGGAAGGACAGGGCGAAATGAAAAACTGTTTTTT. Full variable domain (outside the CDR3, taken from reference TRBV25-1 and TRBJ1-4): EADIYQTPRYLVIGTGKKITLECSQTMGHDKMYWYQQDPGMELHLIHYSYGVNSTEKGDLSSESTVSRIRTEHFPLTLESARPSHTSQYLCASSSGRTGRNEKLFFGSGTQLSVL.

This clone was counted once. The rearrangement joins TRBV6-5 to TRBJ2-2, with D unclear. Per the germline V gene, CDR1 is MNHEY and CDR2 is SVGAGI. V was clipped by 7 bases and J by 13 bases, with 22 bases between them. There are 14 residues in the CDR3. This CDR3 reads CASNKDGLALGLFF. For the CDR3, the DNA is TGTGCCAGCAACAAAGACGGCCTCGCCTTGGGGCTGTTTTTT.

V and J are TRBV6-1 and TRBJ2-7; no firm D call. The V end was cut by 4 bases, the J end by 4 bases, with 11 bases between. The germline V gene encodes CDR1 MNHNS and CDR2 SASEGT. The CDR3 has 13 amino acids. The CDR3 DNA is TGTGCCAGCAGTGCCCGGATTGCTTACGAGCAGTACTTC. It specifies CASSARIAYEQYF.

This chain joins TRBV28 and TRBJ1-3; unclear D gene. The CDR3 totals 19 residues. The V end was cut by 4 bases, the J end by 0 bases, with 22 bases between. Germline V lookup: CDR1 MDHEN, CDR2 SYDVKM. The CDR3 bases are TGTGCCAGCAGTTCCCGTACCGGAAGGCGGTCGAGCTCTGGAAACACCATATATTTT. Protein sequence: CASSSRTGRRSSSGNTIYF.

V is TRBV29-1 and J is TRBJ2-3, with 11 bases fitting TRBD2. V lost 7 bases and J lost 5; bases outside the gene matches: 17. CDR1 and CDR2 (germline): SQVTM, ANQGSEA. This CDR3 region has 17 residues. The CDR3 sequence is CSGRASGRKGSLDTQYF. CDR3 sequence (DNA): TGCAGCGGGAGGGCTAGCGGGAGGAAGGGATCGTTAGATACGCAGTATTTT.

The chain joins TRBV19 to TRBJ1-1; a weak D match, TRBD1 (5 bases). Germline V gene lookup returns CDR1 LNHDA and CDR2 SQIVND (reference sequence). The CDR3 consists of 14 residues. Trimming removed 4 bases from V and 5 bases from J, with 14 bases in between. The chain's CDR3 is CASSTGRWGTEAFF. In nucleotides, the CDR3 is TGTGCCAGTAGTACGGGACGGTGGGGAACTGAAGCTTTCTTT.

The J gene is TRBJ1-1, the V gene TRBV6-5, with D uncertain. The V end was cut by 2 bases, the J end by 3 bases, with 13 bases between. The CDR3 is 15 amino acids. The germline V gene has CDR1 MNHEY and CDR2 SVGAGI. The CDR3 loop is CASSYVSRRYTEAFF. Written as DNA, the CDR3 is TGTGCCAGCAGTTACGTCAGCCGAAGGTACACTGAAGCTTTCTTT.

The chain combines TRBV7-3 with TRBJ2-1; 7 nucleotides agree with TRBD1. The CDR3 is 14 residues long. In germline, CDR1 is SGHTA, CDR2 FQGTGA. J lost 5 bases, V lost 4 bases, and 5 bases had no gene match. CDR3 nucleotide sequence: TGTGCCAGCAGCTACAGGGGTGGAGACAATGAGCAGTTCTTC. Translation gives CASSYRGGDNEQFF. The variable domain in full, with the rest retrieved from reference TRBV7-3 and TRBJ2-1, is GAGVSQTPSNKVTEKGKYVELRCDPISGHTALYWYRQSLGQGPEFLIYFQGTGAADDSGLPNDRFFAVRPEGSVSTLKIQRTERGDSAVYLCASSYRGGDNEQFFGPGTRLTVL.

This chain links TRBV27 with TRBJ2-4; D is unclear. There are 14 residues in the CDR3. Trimming took 6 bases from V and 1 from J, leaving 10 bases between them. CDR1 is MNHEY and CDR2 is SMNVEV in the germline V gene (reference sequence). This chain's CDR3 is CASSRGGAKNIQYF. CDR3 sequence (DNA): TGTGCCAGCAGCCGAGGTGGTGCCAAAAACATTCAGTACTTC.